The source of this T cell receptor (beta chain) is a study of shared clonotypes between healthy human individuals. Study summary: The study used three CD4 naive, three CD4 memory, two CD8 naive and one CD8 memory plate per donor.

Study-wide results and caveats: Sample collection involved blood only; tissue repertoires are likely different.

Assay used: immunoSEQ multiplex PCR; TCRdb lists only in-frame clones, some missing. Of roughly 2,500,000 clones in the sample, more than 85% were seen once. As regards this clone: Its target is unknown. The sample has other DNA sequences that encode this CDR3 too.

Caucasian adults living in Nashville, Tennessee, provided all samples. This clonotype was sampled from a man aged 18 to 30 in good health. Some clones in this sample may be carry-over from other donors' samples. Material: naive CD4+ T cells from PBMCs. The subset denotes: CD45RA+ positively selected.

The chain's CDR3 is CASRPGQGADTQYF. The CDR3 nucleotides are TGTGCCAGCCGGCCGGGACAGGGAGCAGATACGCAGTATTTT. The rearrangement joins TRBV19 to TRBJ2-3; 9 nucleotides line up with TRBD1. The V gene's germline CDR1 is LNHDA and CDR2 SQIVND (reference sequence). J lost 4 bases, V lost 9 bases, and 8 bases had no gene match. The CDR3 length is 14 residues.